This T cell receptor (beta chain) emerged from a study of shared clonotypes between healthy human individuals. Several immunoSEQ plates held equal portions of the genomic DNA taken from each subset. TCRdb's table, derived via immunoSEQ multiplex PCR, lists solely in-frame clones and lacks some. The table lists millions of clones, about 95% of them singletons. As defined, naive CD8 cells were CD45RO-negative and positively selected for CCR7, with terminally differentiated effector memory CD45RA+ cells excluded. The clonotype comes from a man younger than 35 in good health. The sequenced sample consisted of naive CD8+ T cells sorted from blood.

Written as DNA, the CDR3 is TGCGCCAGCAGTGAGTTGGAGGGTCTCCTCACTGAAGCTTTCTTT. Translated: CASSELEGLLTEAFF. The chain carries TRBV10-2 and TRBJ1-1; D is unclear. The V end lost 1 base, the J end lost 4 bases, and 13 bases lay between the germline ends. Germline V gene lookup returns CDR1 WSHSY and CDR2 SAAADI. The CDR3 is 15 amino acids.